This is a list of T cell receptor beta chains from one sample in a study of response to subunit inactivated influenza vaccine. One entry per CDR3 protein results from TCRdb running MiXCR on the RT-PCR reads. The sample lists roughly 520,000 distinct CDR3 sequences; around 25% were seen once. The material sequenced was CD4+ T cells sorted from PBMCs, taken 5 to 6 days after vaccination. Source of these receptors: a man aged 45-65 years who received an inactivated influenza vaccine. CDR3s include the opening cysteine and the closing phenylalanine or tryptophan. The order of the fields is clone size, V gene, J gene, D gene, CDR3 DNA, CDR3 protein. The D gene is left open where the match is weak. Only part of the rows carry a size: once, few, many, or a class if the clone is expanded.

>-|TRBV11-2|TRBJ1-3|TRBD1
TGTGCCAGCAGCTCCGAGGGGGCTAGTGGAAACACCATATATTTT
CASSSEGASGNTIYF
>-|TRBV7-3|TRBJ2-2|TRBD2
TGTGCCAGCAGCTTTCCGTTAGCGGGAGGTTCCACCGGGGAGCTGTTTTTT
CASSFPLAGGSTGELFF
>-|TRBV4-2|TRBJ2-1|-
TGTGCCAGCAGCCAAGGGGAGTATAGCTCCTACAATGAGCAGTTCTTC
CASSQGEYSSYNEQFF
>-|TRBV4-2|TRBJ2-7|TRBD1
TGTGCCAGCAGCCAAGCGAGGGGGACAGGATACGAGCAGTACTTC
CASSQARGTGYEQYF
>-|TRBV11-2|TRBJ2-3|-
TGTGCCAGCAGCCTGGACTCTTATAGCACAGATACGCAGTATTTT
CASSLDSYSTDTQYF
>-|TRBV24-1|TRBJ2-7|-
TGTGCCACCAGTGATTTATCGAGCGGGGAGCAGTACTTC
CATSDLSSGEQYF
>few|TRBV11-2|TRBJ2-1|TRBD2
TGTGCCAGCAGCTTAGCACGAGCGGGAGCTTTTGAGCAGTTCTTC
CASSLARAGAFEQFF
>-|TRBV6-1|TRBJ2-1|-
TGTGCCAGCAGCCATGACAGTTTGAGCTCCTACAATGAGCAGTTCTTC
CASSHDSLSSYNEQFF
>-|TRBV6-5|TRBJ1-3|-
TGTGCCAGCAGTTACGACCCATACTCTGGAAACACCATATATTTT
CASSYDPYSGNTIYF
>-|TRBV11-2|TRBJ2-3|-
TGTGCCAGCAGCTTAGATCGGAGAGATACGCAGTATTTT
CASSLDRRDTQYF
>many|TRBV29-1|TRBJ1-1|-
TGCAGCGTTGAGGAAACAGGGAACACTGAAGCTTTCTTT
CSVEETGNTEAFF
>-|TRBV20-1|TRBJ2-5|TRBD2
TGCAGTGCTAGAGGCGGGGGGGCTGATGAGACCCAGTACTTC
CSARGGGADETQYF
>-|TRBV29-1|TRBJ2-5|TRBD2
TGCAGCGTCGCGACTGGGACTAGCGGGAGTGAGACCCAGTACTTC
CSVATGTSGSETQYF
>few|TRBV12-3/TRBV12-4|TRBJ2-1|-
TGTGCCAGCAGTTTACAGGGAATCAATGAGCAGTTCTTC
CASSLQGINEQFF
>few|TRBV3-1|TRBJ2-7|-
TGTGCCAGCAGCCCGCACTCCTACGAGCAGTACTTC
CASSPHSYEQYF
>few|TRBV10-3|TRBJ2-3|TRBD2
TGTGCCATCAGACCCGCGGCGGGAGACTCGGAGACGCAGTATTTT
CAIRPAAGDSETQYF
>-|TRBV7-9|TRBJ1-2|TRBD1
TGTGCCAGCAGCTCCGGGACAGGGGCCTCTAACTATGGCTACACCTTC
CASSSGTGASNYGYTF
>-|TRBV11-2|TRBJ2-5|-
TGTGCCAGCAGCTTAGGAGCGAGACGGGAGACCCAGTACTTC
CASSLGARRETQYF
>many|TRBV5-1|TRBJ2-7|TRBD1
TGCGCCAGCAGCTTCGGCGCACAGGGGGCTGTCTACGAGCAGTACTTC
CASSFGAQGAVYEQYF
>few|TRBV6-1|TRBJ2-1|TRBD1
TGTGCCAGCAGACTGGGACAGGGGGCCTACAATGAGCAGTTCTTC
CASRLGQGAYNEQFF
>-|TRBV5-1|TRBJ1-1|-
TGCGCCAGTTCCTGGGCAGGGAGGGAGATGAACACTGAAGCTTTCTTT
CASSWAGREMNTEAFF
>-|TRBV13|TRBJ1-3|TRBD1
TGTGCCAGCAGAGCCCCCGGGACAGGGCCCCCCAACACCATATATTTT
CASRAPGTGPPNTIYF
>-|TRBV20-1|TRBJ2-1|-
TGCAGTGCTAGCAGCGGTTTTGGGAGAAATGAGCAGTTCTTC
CSASSGFGRNEQFF
>few|TRBV20-1|TRBJ2-3|-
TGCAGTGCTACTGGTTCTAGCACAGATACGCAGTATTTT
CSATGSSTDTQYF
>few|TRBV6-5|TRBJ2-2|TRBD1
TGTGCCAGCAGTACCGACAGGGTCGGCACCGGGGAGCTGTTTTTT
CASSTDRVGTGELFF
>-|TRBV3-1|TRBJ2-1|-
TGTGCCAGCAGGGATCACATGGAGCAGTTCTTC
CASRDHMEQFF
>few|TRBV15|TRBJ2-3|-
TGTGCCACCAGCAGAGTAACCCCCTTTGTTCCGCAGTATTTT
CATSRVTPFVPQYF
>few|TRBV20-1|TRBJ2-1|TRBD2
TGCAGTGCTCATAGCGGGAGGGCCTTGAATGAGCAGTTCTTC
CSAHSGRALNEQFF
>-|TRBV10-2|TRBJ1-1|-
TGCGCCAGCAGTGAGTCGGGGACACCTAGGGACACTGAAGCTTTCTTT
CASSESGTPRDTEAFF
>-|TRBV4-2|TRBJ2-7|-
TGTGCCAGCAGGCCAAGTCCGGGACGCACCTCCTACGAGCAGTACTTC
CASRPSPGRTSYEQYF
>few|TRBV7-2|TRBJ2-1|TRBD1
TGTGCCAGCAGCTCAACAGGGGGGCAGTTCTTC
CASSSTGGQFF
>-|TRBV12-3/TRBV12-4|TRBJ1-1|-
TGTGCCAGCAGTTTGGGCCCCGGGTCCTCAGCGGGAGCTTTCTTT
CASSLGPGSSAGAFF
>many|TRBV5-1|TRBJ2-1|TRBD1
TGCGCCAGCAGCTCGACAGGGAGTTCCTACAATGAGCAGTTCTTC
CASSSTGSSYNEQFF
>few|TRBV7-9|TRBJ2-7|TRBD1
TGTGCCAGCAGCGTACGCCCCGGGACAGGGCTTTCCGGCGAGCAGTACTTC
CASSVRPGTGLSGEQYF
>-|TRBV10-3|TRBJ1-5|-
TGTGCCATCTCGCGGGACAATCAGCCCCAGCATTTT
CAISRDNQPQHF
>-|TRBV12-3/TRBV12-4|TRBJ1-1|-
TGTGCCAGCAGAGAATACGTCCGTGGCACTGAAGCTTTCTTT
CASREYVRGTEAFF
>-|TRBV7-3|TRBJ2-3|-
TGTGCCAGCAGCTTAAACCCGGGCAGCAGCACAGATACGCAGTATTTT
CASSLNPGSSTDTQYF
>few|TRBV9|TRBJ2-1|TRBD2
TGTGCCAGCAGCGCAGGGACTAGCGGGTTCTCCTACAATGAGCAGTTCTTC
CASSAGTSGFSYNEQFF
>-|TRBV19|TRBJ2-2|TRBD1
TGTGCCAGTAGGGATCCCATACAGGGGGCCGCCGGGGAGCTGTTTTTT
CASRDPIQGAAGELFF